A selection of T cell receptor beta chains follows, all from one sample in a study of CD8+CD57+ T cells in acquired aplastic anemia. TCRdb reanalysed the reads using MiXCR and keeps one entry per CDR3 protein. Counted here are around 500,000 distinct CDR3 sequences, about a third occurring once; the ten biggest clones make up nearly 0.85%. The sample taken for sequencing was sorted CD4+, CD8+, or CD8+CD57+ T cells (not recorded which) from PBMCs. These receptors all stem from a human donor with aplastic anemia. Both conserved end residues are part of each CDR3. A D gene is named only where the DNA matches it firmly. Rows may omit the clone size; those that give it use once, few, many or a size class.

j_gene: TRBJ2-7; abundance: many; len: 13; d_gene: NA; v_gene: TRBV6-5; CDR3aa: CASSYEPRGEQYF; CDR3nt: TGTGCCAGCAGTTACGAGCCTCGAGGCGAGCAGTACTTC
j_gene: TRBJ2-5; abundance: once; len: 16; d_gene: TRBD2; v_gene: TRBV2; CDR3aa: CASGRLAGGPGETQYF; CDR3nt: TGTGCCAGCGGGAGACTAGCGGGAGGGCCAGGGGAGACCCAGTACTTC
j_gene: TRBJ2-2; abundance: few; len: 16; d_gene: TRBD2; v_gene: TRBV11-2; CDR3aa: CASSFRGLAGAGELFF; CDR3nt: TGTGCCAGCAGCTTCCGAGGACTAGCGGGAGCCGGGGAGCTGTTTTTT
j_gene: TRBJ2-3; abundance: many; len: 14; d_gene: NA; v_gene: TRBV19; CDR3aa: CASSIGSHTDTQYF; CDR3nt: TGTGCCAGTAGTATCGGTTCCCACACAGATACGCAGTATTTT
j_gene: TRBJ1-1; abundance: NA; len: 15; d_gene: TRBD1; v_gene: TRBV5-1; CDR3aa: CASSSTGTGKTEAFF; CDR3nt: TGCGCCAGCAGCTCCACCGGGACAGGGAAGACTGAAGCTTTCTTT
j_gene: TRBJ1-2; abundance: many; len: 12; d_gene: NA; v_gene: TRBV6-1; CDR3aa: CASSETGGGYTF; CDR3nt: TGTGCCAGCAGTGAAACGGGAGGTGGCTACACCTTC
j_gene: TRBJ1-4; abundance: NA; len: 13; d_gene: NA; v_gene: TRBV20-1; CDR3aa: CSTKTVPGEKLFF; CDR3nt: TGCAGTACCAAGACTGTTCCCGGTGAAAAACTGTTTTTT
j_gene: TRBJ1-2; abundance: many; len: 14; d_gene: TRBD1; v_gene: TRBV7-6; CDR3aa: CASSPKTGLGGYTF; CDR3nt: TGTGCCAGCAGCCCCAAGACAGGGCTTGGTGGCTACACCTTC
j_gene: TRBJ1-1; abundance: many; len: 13; d_gene: TRBD1; v_gene: TRBV29-1; CDR3aa: CSVDGQGNTEAFF; CDR3nt: TGCAGCGTGGATGGACAGGGGAACACTGAAGCTTTCTTT
j_gene: TRBJ2-1; abundance: NA; len: 14; d_gene: TRBD2; v_gene: TRBV7-2; CDR3aa: CASSSAGGPDEQFF; CDR3nt: TGTGCCAGCAGCTCAGCGGGAGGGCCCGATGAGCAGTTCTTC
j_gene: TRBJ1-1; abundance: many; len: 14; d_gene: NA; v_gene: TRBV2; CDR3aa: CASSEGAWDTEAFF; CDR3nt: TGTGCCAGCAGTGAAGGGGCGTGGGACACTGAAGCTTTCTTT
j_gene: TRBJ2-5; abundance: NA; len: 14; d_gene: NA; v_gene: TRBV2; CDR3aa: CASSSRNGNQPQYF; CDR3nt: TGTGCCAGCAGCTCCAGGAACGGCAATCAGCCCCAGTACTTC
j_gene: TRBJ2-5; abundance: NA; len: 16; d_gene: NA; v_gene: TRBV15; CDR3aa: CATSREGEIPYETQYF; CDR3nt: TGTGCCACCAGCAGAGAGGGGGAGATCCCCTACGAGACCCAGTACTTC
j_gene: TRBJ1-2; abundance: NA; len: 12; d_gene: NA; v_gene: TRBV10-3; CDR3aa: CASRRTVRGYTF; CDR3nt: TGTGCCAGCAGGAGGACAGTTCGTGGCTACACCTTC
j_gene: TRBJ2-7; abundance: few; len: 19; d_gene: NA; v_gene: TRBV7-3; CDR3aa: CASSLKAPTAAAHPGEQYF; CDR3nt: TGTGCCAGCAGCTTAAAAGCCCCCACCGCCGCGGCTCACCCGGGGGAGCAGTACTTC
j_gene: TRBJ2-5; abundance: few; len: 16; d_gene: TRBD1; v_gene: TRBV7-9; CDR3aa: CASSFADRTTQETQYF; CDR3nt: TGTGCCAGCAGCTTCGCGGACAGGACGACCCAAGAGACCCAGTACTTC
j_gene: TRBJ2-5; abundance: NA; len: 14; d_gene: TRBD2; v_gene: TRBV20-1; CDR3aa: CSAIFSGVQETQYF; CDR3nt: TGCAGTGCTATTTTTAGCGGGGTCCAAGAGACCCAGTACTTC
j_gene: TRBJ2-3; abundance: NA; len: 16; d_gene: TRBD2; v_gene: TRBV9; CDR3aa: CASSRGLAGGRDTRYF; CDR3nt: TGTGCCAGCAGCCGTGGACTAGCGGGGGGGCGAGATACGCGGTATTTT
j_gene: TRBJ1-1; abundance: NA; len: 13; d_gene: NA; v_gene: TRBV20-1; CDR3aa: CSAQTGANTEAFF; CDR3nt: TGCAGTGCGCAAACAGGTGCGAACACTGAAGCTTTCTTT
j_gene: TRBJ2-7; abundance: many; len: 15; d_gene: NA; v_gene: TRBV25-1; CDR3aa: CASSKPGTLSYEQYF; CDR3nt: TGTGCCAGCAGTAAGCCGGGGACACTATCCTACGAGCAGTACTTC
j_gene: TRBJ2-1; abundance: few; len: 12; d_gene: NA; v_gene: TRBV12-3/TRBV12-4; CDR3aa: CASTTTYNEQFF; CDR3nt: TGTGCCAGCACGACTACCTACAATGAGCAGTTCTTC
j_gene: TRBJ2-6; abundance: NA; len: 18; d_gene: TRBD1; v_gene: TRBV7-3; CDR3aa: CASSQLGTGYSGANVLTF; CDR3nt: TGTGCCAGCAGCCAACTCGGGACAGGGTACTCTGGGGCCAACGTCCTGACTTTC
j_gene: TRBJ2-3; abundance: NA; len: 14; d_gene: NA; v_gene: TRBV6-1; CDR3aa: CASSPRQATDTQYF; CDR3nt: TGTGCCAGCAGCCCAAGACAGGCAACAGATACGCAGTATTTT
j_gene: TRBJ2-5; abundance: NA; len: 14; d_gene: TRBD1; v_gene: TRBV20-1; CDR3aa: CSTIRQGAGETQHF; CDR3nt: TGCAGTACTATCCGACAGGGGGCTGGGGAGACCCAGCACTTC
j_gene: TRBJ2-1; abundance: few; len: 18; d_gene: TRBD2; v_gene: TRBV24-1; CDR3aa: CATRGGTSGRAERNEQFF; CDR3nt: TGTGCCACCAGGGGAGGGACTAGCGGGAGGGCCGAGAGAAATGAGCAGTTCTTC
j_gene: TRBJ1-5; abundance: few; len: 16; d_gene: NA; v_gene: TRBV19; CDR3aa: CASSIALGMSNQPQHF; CDR3nt: TGTGCCAGTAGTATAGCTCTGGGGATGAGCAATCAGCCCCAGCATTTT